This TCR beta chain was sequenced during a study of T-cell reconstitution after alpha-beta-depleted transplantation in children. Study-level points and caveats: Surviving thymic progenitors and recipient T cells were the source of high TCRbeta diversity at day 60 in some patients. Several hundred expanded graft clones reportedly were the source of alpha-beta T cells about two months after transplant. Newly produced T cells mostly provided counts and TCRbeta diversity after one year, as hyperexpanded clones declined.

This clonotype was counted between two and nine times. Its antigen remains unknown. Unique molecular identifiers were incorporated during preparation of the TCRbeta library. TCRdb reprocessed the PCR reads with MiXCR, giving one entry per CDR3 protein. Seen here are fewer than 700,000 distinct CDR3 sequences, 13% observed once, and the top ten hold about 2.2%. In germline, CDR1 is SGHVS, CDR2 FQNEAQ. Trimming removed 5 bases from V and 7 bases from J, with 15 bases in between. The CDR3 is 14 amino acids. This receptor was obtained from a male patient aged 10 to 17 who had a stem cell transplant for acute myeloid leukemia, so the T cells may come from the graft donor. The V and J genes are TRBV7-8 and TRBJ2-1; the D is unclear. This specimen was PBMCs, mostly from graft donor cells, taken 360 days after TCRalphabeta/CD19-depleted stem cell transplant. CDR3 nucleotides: TGTGCCAGCAGCCAAGGGAAGTTCTTGAATGAGCAGTTCTTC. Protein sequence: CASSQGKFLNEQFF.